Below, 9 T cell receptor beta chains from the same sample are listed, as sequenced in a study of blood T cell repertoires in COVID-19. Assay used: immunoSEQ multiplex PCR; TCRdb lists only in-frame clones, some missing. The table has more than 75,000 clones, around nine tenths seen once. Sequences were obtained from peripheral blood. The receptors shown here come from a man older than 75 with active or convalescent COVID-19.

This chain joins TRBV24-1 and TRBJ2-5, with 7 bases lining up with TRBD1. V was clipped by 7 bases and J by 1 base; unmatched bases: 8. Germline assignment: CDR1 KGHDR and CDR2 SFDVKD. CDR3 length equals 15 residues. CDR3 in DNA: TGTGCCACCAGCAAGGGGGCGGGTGGCCAAGAGACCCAGTACTTC. Translation gives CATSKGAGGQETQYF.

The chain links TRBV28 to TRBJ2-1, with 9 bases identical to TRBD2. CDR3 length: 15 amino acids. J was trimmed by 1 base and V by 6 bases; bases with no gene match: 4. Germline V gives CDR1 MDHEN, CDR2 SYDVKM. The CDR3 loop is CASRTLAGSYNEQFF. CDR3 coding DNA: TGTGCCAGCAGAACGCTAGCGGGATCCTACAATGAGCAGTTCTTC.

This clone was observed a single time. V and J are TRBV6-5 and TRBJ2-7, with TRBD1 matching over 8 bases. Germline lookup yields CDR1 MNHEY and CDR2 SVGAGI. This CDR3 contains 14 residues. After removal of 2 bases from V and 6 bases from J, the junction contained 6 bases not matched to a gene. The CDR3 DNA reads TGTGCCAGCAGTTACGGGACAGGCCAAGTCGAGCAGTACTTC. Translating it yields CASSYGTGQVEQYF.

This chain joins TRBV6-5 and TRBJ1-1; the match to TRBD1 covers 9 bases. The CDR3 is made up of 14 amino acids. The germline V gene has CDR1 MNHEY and CDR2 SVGAGI. Trimming took 7 bases from V and 6 from J; bases not matched to a gene: 9. The CDR3 loop is CASKSRTGDPEAFF. CDR3 bases: TGTGCCAGCAAATCACGGACAGGGGACCCTGAAGCTTTCTTT.

This sequence joins TRBV5-1 and TRBJ2-5, with 8 bases identical to TRBD1. The CDR3 totals 16 residues. In germline, CDR1 is SGHRS, CDR2 YFSETQ. V lost 4 bases and J lost 2; bases outside the gene matches: 10. CDR3 residues: CASSIGQGWWQETQYF. DNA for the CDR3: TGCGCCAGCAGCATCGGACAGGGATGGTGGCAAGAGACCCAGTACTTC.

This clone came up once. V usage is TRBV12-3 or TRBV12-4 and J usage is TRBJ1-2; D is perhaps TRBD1 (5 bases). The germline V and J ends were trimmed by 2 bases and 8 bases, with 12 bases remaining between them. The CDR3 has 13 residues. Written as DNA, the CDR3 is TGTGCCAGCAGTTTATCTGGGGCGGTAGGCTACACCTTC. Protein sequence: CASSLSGAVGYTF.

The chain links TRBV5-1 to TRBJ1-4; 8 bases are shared with TRBD1. The V gene's germline CDR1 is SGHRS and CDR2 YFSETQ. V gave up 2 bases and J gave up 5 bases; unmatched junction bases: 2. There are 14 residues in the CDR3. As DNA, the CDR3 is TGCGCCAGCAGCTTAGGGACAGGCAATGAAAAACTGTTTTTT. Its translation is CASSLGTGNEKLFF. Full variable domain (missing parts from reference TRBV5-1 and TRBJ1-4): KAGVTQTPRYLIKTRGQQVTLSCSPISGHRSVSWYQQTPGQGLQFLFEYFSETQRNKGNFPGRFSGRQFSNSRSEMNVSTLELGDSALYLCASSLGTGNEKLFFGSGTQLSVL.

The chain employs TRBV4-2 and TRBJ2-5; the match to TRBD2 covers 12 bases. Germline V lookup: CDR1 LGHNA, CDR2 YNFKEQ. The CDR3 runs 20 residues. Trimming at V came to 0 bases and at J to 5 bases, leaving 16 bases not matched to a gene. The DNA of the CDR3 is TGTGCCAGCAGCCAAGAGATCCTACTAGGGCTAGCGGGAGGGATGGAGACCCAGTACTTC. It is translated as CASSQEILLGLAGGMETQYF.

This clone showed up just a few times. V usage is TRBV5-4 and J usage is TRBJ2-1, with no clear D. V gave up 1 base and J gave up 9 bases, with 8 bases separating them. CDR1 is SGHNT, CDR2 YYREEE, per germline (reference sequence). This CDR3 is 12 amino acids long. CDR3 coding DNA: TGTGCCAGCAGCTTGCTAGAAGGTGAGCAGTTCTTC. Amino acids: CASSLLEGEQFF.